One T cell receptor beta chain is described in this entry. In the study's own analysis: Reference gene primer amplification gave estimated nucleated cell counts. Method: immunoSEQ multiplex PCR; TCRdb's copy keeps in-frame clones and lacks some. D and trimming were read from the DNA, whereas the V and J calls and clone size are those reported in that table. The sample comprises about 52,000 clones, more than 70% of which are singletons, and roughly 24% rests with the top ten. Germline V gene data show CDR1 as WSHSY and CDR2 as SAAADI. J was trimmed by 3 bases and V by 4 bases; bases with no gene match: 10. The CDR3 is 16 residues long. This sample was included in a study of blood T cell repertoires in COVID-19.

This TCR derives from a woman of 80 years or more with acute or convalescent COVID-19. Sequencing input: peripheral blood. The V call is TRBV10-2, the J call TRBJ2-3, with 7 bases that match TRBD1. CDR3 in amino acids: CASSARRDSQTDTQYF. In DNA form, the CDR3 reads TGCGCCAGCAGTGCACGCCGGGACAGCCAGACAGATACGCAGTATTTT.